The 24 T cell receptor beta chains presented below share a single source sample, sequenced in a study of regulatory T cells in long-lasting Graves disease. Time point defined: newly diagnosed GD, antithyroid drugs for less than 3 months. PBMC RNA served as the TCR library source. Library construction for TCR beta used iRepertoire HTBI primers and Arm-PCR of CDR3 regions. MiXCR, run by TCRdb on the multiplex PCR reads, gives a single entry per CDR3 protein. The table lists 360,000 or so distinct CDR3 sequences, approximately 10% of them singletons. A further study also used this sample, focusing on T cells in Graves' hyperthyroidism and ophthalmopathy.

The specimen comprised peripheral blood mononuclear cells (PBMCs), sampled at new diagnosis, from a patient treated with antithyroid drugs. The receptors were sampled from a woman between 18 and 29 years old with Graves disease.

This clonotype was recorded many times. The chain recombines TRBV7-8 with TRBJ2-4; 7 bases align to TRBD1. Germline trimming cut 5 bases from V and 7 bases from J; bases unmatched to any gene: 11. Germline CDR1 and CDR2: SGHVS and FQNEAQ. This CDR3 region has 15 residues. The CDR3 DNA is TGTGCCAGCAGCACCTTTACAGGGGTTGGGAACATTCAGTACTTC. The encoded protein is CASSTFTGVGNIQYF.

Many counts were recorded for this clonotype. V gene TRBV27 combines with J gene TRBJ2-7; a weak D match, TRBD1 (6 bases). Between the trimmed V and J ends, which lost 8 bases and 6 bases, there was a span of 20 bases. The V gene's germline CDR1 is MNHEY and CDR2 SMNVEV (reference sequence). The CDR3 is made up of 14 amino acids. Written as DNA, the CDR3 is TGTGCCAGCCACAGATCGGGACACCCCTCCGAGCAGTACTTC. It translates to CASHRSGHPSEQYF.

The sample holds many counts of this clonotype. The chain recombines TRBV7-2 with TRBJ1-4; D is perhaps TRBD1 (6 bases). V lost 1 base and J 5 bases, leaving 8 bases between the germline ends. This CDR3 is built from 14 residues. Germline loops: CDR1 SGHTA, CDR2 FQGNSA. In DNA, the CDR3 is TGTGCCAGCAGCTTAGGCAGGGGAAATGAAAAACTGTTTTTT. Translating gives CASSLGRGNEKLFF. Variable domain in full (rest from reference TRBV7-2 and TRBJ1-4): GAGVSQSPSNKVTEKGKDVELRCDPISGHTALYWYRQSLGQGLEFLIYFQGNSAPDKSGLPSDRFSAERTGGSVSTLTIQRTQQEDSAVYLCASSLGRGNEKLFFGSGTQLSVL.

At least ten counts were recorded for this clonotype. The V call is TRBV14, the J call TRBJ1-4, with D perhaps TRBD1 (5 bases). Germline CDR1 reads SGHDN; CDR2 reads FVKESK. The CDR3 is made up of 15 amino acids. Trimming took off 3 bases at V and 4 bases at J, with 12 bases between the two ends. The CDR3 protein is CASSQRFQGNEKLFF. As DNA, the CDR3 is TGTGCCAGCAGCCAGAGGTTCCAGGGTAATGAAAAACTGTTTTTT. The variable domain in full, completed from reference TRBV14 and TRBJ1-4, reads EAGVTQFPSHSVIEKGQTVTLRCDPISGHDNLYWYRRVMGKEIKFLLHFVKESKQDESGMPNNRFLAERTGGTYSTLKVQPAELEDSGVYFCASSQRFQGNEKLFFGSGTQLSVL.

The CDR3 region is CASSFRGADTIYF. The CDR3 DNA reads as TGTGCCAGCAGCTTTAGGGGGGCAGACACCATATATTTT. V gene TRBV7-2 combines with J gene TRBJ1-3, with D possibly TRBD1 on 6 matching bases. The V end was cut by 3 bases, the J end by 8 bases, with 11 bases between. Looked up from germline, CDR1 is SGHTA and CDR2 is FQGNSA. The CDR3 spans 13 residues.

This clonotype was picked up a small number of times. CDR3 residues: CASSEDRGAGNTIYF. Here the CDR3 DNA reads TGTGCCAGCAGTGAGGACAGGGGTGCAGGAAACACCATATATTTT. The V gene is TRBV25-1, the J gene TRBJ1-3, with 9 bases fitting TRBD1. The V and J ends lost 3 bases and 4 bases, in that order; junction bases with no gene match: 4. The CDR3 totals 15 residues. The germline V gene has CDR1 MGHDK and CDR2 SYGVNS.

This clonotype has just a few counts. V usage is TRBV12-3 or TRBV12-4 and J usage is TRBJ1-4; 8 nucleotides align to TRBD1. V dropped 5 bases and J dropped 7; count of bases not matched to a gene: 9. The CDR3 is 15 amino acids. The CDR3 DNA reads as TGTGCCAGCAGTCCCTTCCAGGGGGCGCGTGAAAAACTGTTTTTT. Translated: CASSPFQGAREKLFF.

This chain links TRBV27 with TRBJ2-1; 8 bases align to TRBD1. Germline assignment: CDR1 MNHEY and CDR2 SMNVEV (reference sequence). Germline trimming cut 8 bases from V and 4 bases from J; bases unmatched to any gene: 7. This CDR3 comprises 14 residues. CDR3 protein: CASWTGSLYNEQFF. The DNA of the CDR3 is TGTGCCAGCTGGACAGGGAGCTTATACAATGAGCAGTTCTTC.

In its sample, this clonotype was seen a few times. CDR3 nucleotide sequence: TGTGCCAGCAGTTACGGGGGGGGCAGCACCGGGGAGCTGTTTTTT. It codes for CASSYGGGSTGELFF. The J gene is TRBJ2-2, the V gene TRBV6-2 or TRBV6-3, with D maybe TRBD2 (7 bases). V was pared by 2 bases and J by 4 bases, with 11 bases between. Per the germline V gene, CDR1 is MNHEY and CDR2 is SVGEGT. CDR3 length equals 15 residues.

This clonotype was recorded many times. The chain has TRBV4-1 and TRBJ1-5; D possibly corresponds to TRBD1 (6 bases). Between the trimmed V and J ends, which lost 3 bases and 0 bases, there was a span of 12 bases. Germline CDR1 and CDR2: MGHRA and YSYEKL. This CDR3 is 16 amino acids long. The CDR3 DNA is TGCGCCAGCAGCCACAGGACAGTAGATAGCAATCAGCCCCAGCATTTT. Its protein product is CASSHRTVDSNQPQHF.

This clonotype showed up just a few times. CDR3 DNA: TGCGCCAGCAGCTTGGACGAGGGGAACTCACCCCTCCACTTT. It translates to CASSLDEGNSPLHF. V gene TRBV5-1 combines with J gene TRBJ1-6; a possible D gene is TRBD1 (5 bases). The CDR3 consists of 14 residues. V was clipped by 0 bases and J by 10 bases, with 11 bases between them. Germline CDR1 is SGHRS and CDR2 is YFSETQ.

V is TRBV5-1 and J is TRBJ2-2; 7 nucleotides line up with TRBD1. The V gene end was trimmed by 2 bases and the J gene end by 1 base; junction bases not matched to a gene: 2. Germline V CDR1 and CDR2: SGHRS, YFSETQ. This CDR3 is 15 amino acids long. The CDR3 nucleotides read TGCGCCAGCAGCTTCAGGACAGGGAACACCGGGGAGCTGTTTTTT. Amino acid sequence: CASSFRTGNTGELFF.

CDR3 in DNA: TGTGCCAGCAGCTTAGACCCGGGGGCAGCCGGGGAGCTGTTTTTT. The encoded protein is CASSLDPGAAGELFF. This chain uses TRBV7-2 with TRBJ2-2, with D tentatively TRBD1 or TRBD2 (6 bases each). The ends were cut back, 1 base at V and 6 bases at J, with 12 bases in the middle. The CDR3 is 15 amino acids. Looked up from germline, CDR1 is SGHTA and CDR2 is FQGNSA.

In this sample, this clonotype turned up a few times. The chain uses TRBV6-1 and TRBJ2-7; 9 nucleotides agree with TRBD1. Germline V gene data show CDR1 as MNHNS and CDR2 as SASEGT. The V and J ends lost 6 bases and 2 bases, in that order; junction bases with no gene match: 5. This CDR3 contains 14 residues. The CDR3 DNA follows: TGTGCCAGCAGACTGGGACAGGGAACCTACGAGCAGTACTTC. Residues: CASRLGQGTYEQYF.

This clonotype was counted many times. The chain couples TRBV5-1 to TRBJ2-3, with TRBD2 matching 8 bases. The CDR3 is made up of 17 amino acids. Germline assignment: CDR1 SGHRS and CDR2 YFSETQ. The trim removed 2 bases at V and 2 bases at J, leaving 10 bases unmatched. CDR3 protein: CASSFYIAGPFTDTQYF. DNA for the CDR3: TGCGCCAGCAGCTTTTATATAGCGGGGCCTTTCACAGATACGCAGTATTTT.

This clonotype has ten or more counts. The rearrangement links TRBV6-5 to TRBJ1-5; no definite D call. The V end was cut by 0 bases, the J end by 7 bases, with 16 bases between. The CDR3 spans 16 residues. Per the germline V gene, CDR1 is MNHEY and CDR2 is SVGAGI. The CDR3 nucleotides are TGTGCCAGCAGTTACTCGAAACTGCGAAGAGAGCAGCCCCAGCATTTT. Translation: CASSYSKLRREQPQHF.

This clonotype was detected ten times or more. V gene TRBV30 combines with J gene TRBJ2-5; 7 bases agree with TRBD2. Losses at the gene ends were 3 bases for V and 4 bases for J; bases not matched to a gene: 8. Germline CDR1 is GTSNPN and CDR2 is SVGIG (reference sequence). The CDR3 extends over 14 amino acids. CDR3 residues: CAWSPGGSAETQYF. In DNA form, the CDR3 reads TGTGCCTGGAGCCCTGGCGGGAGTGCAGAGACCCAGTACTTC.

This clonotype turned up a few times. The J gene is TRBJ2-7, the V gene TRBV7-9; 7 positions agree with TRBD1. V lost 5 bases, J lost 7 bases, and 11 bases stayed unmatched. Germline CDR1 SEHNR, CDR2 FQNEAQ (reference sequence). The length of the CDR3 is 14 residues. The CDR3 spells CASSPGQNFLEQYF. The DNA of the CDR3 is TGTGCCAGCAGCCCGGGACAGAACTTCTTAGAGCAGTACTTC.

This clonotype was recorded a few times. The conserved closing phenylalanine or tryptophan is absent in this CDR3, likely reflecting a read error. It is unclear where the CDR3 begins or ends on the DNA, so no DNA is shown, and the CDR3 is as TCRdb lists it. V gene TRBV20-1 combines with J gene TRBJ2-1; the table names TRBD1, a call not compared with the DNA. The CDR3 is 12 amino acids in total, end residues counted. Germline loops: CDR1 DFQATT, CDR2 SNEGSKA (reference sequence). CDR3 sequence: CSAPRGLASILL.

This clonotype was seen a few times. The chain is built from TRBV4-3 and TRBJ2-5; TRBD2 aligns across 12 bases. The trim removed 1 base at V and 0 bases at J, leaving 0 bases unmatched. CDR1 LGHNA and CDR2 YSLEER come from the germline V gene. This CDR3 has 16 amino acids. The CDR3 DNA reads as TGCGCCAGCAGCCAAGGGACTAGCGGGAACCAAGAGACCCAGTACTTC. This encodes CASSQGTSGNQETQYF.

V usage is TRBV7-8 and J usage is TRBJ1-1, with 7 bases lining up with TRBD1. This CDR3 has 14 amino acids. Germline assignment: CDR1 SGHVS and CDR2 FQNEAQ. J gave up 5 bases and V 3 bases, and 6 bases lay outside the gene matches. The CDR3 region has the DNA TGTGCCAGCAGCTTCAGAGGGGGCCGAACTGAAGCTTTCTTT. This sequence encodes CASSFRGGRTEAFF.

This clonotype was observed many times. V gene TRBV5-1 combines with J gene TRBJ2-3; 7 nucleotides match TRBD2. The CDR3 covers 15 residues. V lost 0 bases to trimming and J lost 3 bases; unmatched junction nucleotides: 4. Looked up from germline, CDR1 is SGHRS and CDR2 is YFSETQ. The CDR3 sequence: CASSLGGSTTDTQYF. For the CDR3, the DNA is TGCGCCAGCAGCTTGGGCGGGAGTACAACAGATACGCAGTATTTT.

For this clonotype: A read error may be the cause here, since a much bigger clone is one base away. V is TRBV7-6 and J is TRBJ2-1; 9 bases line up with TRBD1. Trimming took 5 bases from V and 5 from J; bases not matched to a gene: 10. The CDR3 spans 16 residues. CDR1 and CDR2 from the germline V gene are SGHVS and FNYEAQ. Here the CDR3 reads CASSPDWDRDNNEQFF. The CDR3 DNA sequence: TGTGCCAGCAGCCCGGATTGGGACAGGGACAACAATGAGCAGTTCTTC. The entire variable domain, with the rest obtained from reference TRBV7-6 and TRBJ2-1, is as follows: GAGVSQSPRYKVTKRGQDVALRCDPISGHVSLYWYRQALGQGPEFLTYFNYEAQQDKSGLPNDRFSAERPEGSISTLTIQRTEQRDSAMYRCASSPDWDRDNNEQFFGPGTRLTVL.

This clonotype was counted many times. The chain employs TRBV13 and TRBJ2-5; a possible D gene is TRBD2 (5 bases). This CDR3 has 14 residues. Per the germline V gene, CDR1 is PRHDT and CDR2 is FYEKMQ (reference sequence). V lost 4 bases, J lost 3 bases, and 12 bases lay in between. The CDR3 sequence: CASSSPKRKETQYF. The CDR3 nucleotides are TGTGCCAGCAGCTCTCCTAAGCGGAAAGAGACCCAGTACTTC.